The 9 T cell receptor beta chains in this list originate from one sample, sequenced in a study of blood T cell repertoires in COVID-19. Clones were read by immunoSEQ multiplex PCR, and TCRdb kept only the in-frame ones, dropping some. This table holds about 190,000 clones, nearly 90% found once. The material sequenced was peripheral blood. The source of these receptors is a man between 60 and 75 years old with active or convalescent COVID-19.

V gene TRBV27 combines with J gene TRBJ1-2, with D hard to call. Germline V lookup: CDR1 MNHEY, CDR2 SMNVEV (reference sequence). Trimming removed 4 bases at V and 8 bases at J, with 17 bases between. The CDR3 contains 14 residues. The CDR3, as DNA: TGTGCCAGCAGTTCCCTTCGGGGAAGCGAAGGCTACACCTTC. This gives the protein CASSSLRGSEGYTF.

The chain's CDR3 is CASSHIMDRVGTGELFF. The CDR3 coding sequence is TGTGCCAGCAGCCACATTATGGACAGGGTGGGGACCGGGGAGCTGTTTTTT. The V gene is TRBV5-4, the J gene TRBJ2-2; 8 bases align to TRBD1. The J segment lost 5 bases and the V segment lost 4 bases, leaving 13 bases of the junction unmatched. The germline V gene has CDR1 SGHNT and CDR2 YYREEE (reference sequence). The CDR3 has 17 amino acids.

The chain couples TRBV3-1 (or the pseudogene TRBV3-2) to TRBJ2-1; D is uncertain. The length of the CDR3 is 17 residues. The germline V gene encodes CDR1 LGHDT and CDR2 YNNKEL (reference sequence). Deletions cut 7 bases from V and 5 bases from J, with 24 bases between. The CDR3 DNA reads as TGTGCCAGCACGCAGTTGCTCCCATTTCCTTCCGACAATGAGCAGTTCTTC. This codes for CASTQLLPFPSDNEQFF.

For this clone: The same CDR3 also results from other DNA sequences found in this sample. CDR3 residues: CASSLGDTNYGYTF. Written as DNA, the CDR3 is TGCGCCAGCAGCTTGGGGGACACGAACTATGGCTACACCTTC. V and J are TRBV5-1 and TRBJ1-2; TRBD1 is a possible D gene (6 bases). The CDR3 consists of 14 residues. Per the germline V gene, CDR1 is SGHRS and CDR2 is YFSETQ. Trimming took 0 bases from V and 2 from J, leaving 8 bases between them.

This chain connects TRBV6-4 to TRBJ1-6; TRBD1 aligns across 10 bases. V lost 5 bases, J lost 11 bases, and 6 bases stayed unmatched. CDR1 MRHNA and CDR2 SNTAGT come from the germline V gene. CDR3 length: 14 amino acids. Written as DNA, the CDR3 is TGTGCCAGCAGTCAGACAGGGGGCAATGCACCCCTCCACTTT. Its protein product is CASSQTGGNAPLHF.

This chain connects TRBV20-1 to TRBJ2-7; D not resolved. V shed 5 bases and J shed 7 bases, with 9 bases lying between them. This CDR3 contains 10 residues. CDR1 DFQATT and CDR2 SNEGSKA come from the germline V gene (reference sequence). The CDR3 region has the DNA TGCAGTGCTCTGACACAGGAGCAGTACTTC. It yields the protein CSALTQEQYF.

V and J are TRBV6-5 and TRBJ2-5, with D possibly matching TRBD2 (5 bases). V lost 6 bases to trimming and J lost 2 bases, with 10 bases between them. Germline V gene sequence: CDR1 MNHEY, CDR2 SVGAGI. This CDR3 contains 13 residues. For the CDR3, the DNA is TGTGCCAGCAGGCGGGCCGGTCAAGAGACCCAGTACTTC. Translated: CASRRAGQETQYF.

This clone was detected once. The same CDR3 is also encoded by other DNA sequences in this sample. The chain links TRBV18 to TRBJ1-2, with D possibly being TRBD1 (6 bases). CDR1 and CDR2 from the germline V gene are KGHSH and LQKENI. The CDR3 contains 13 residues. V was trimmed by 2 bases and J by 8 bases, leaving 12 bases between them. The CDR3 reads CASSPGRGYGYTF. The CDR3 region has the DNA TGTGCCAGCTCACCAGGCAGGGGTTACGGCTACACCTTC. Drawing the rest from reference TRBV18 and TRBJ1-2, the complete variable domain is NAGVMQNPRHLVRRRGQEARLRCSPMKGHSHVYWYRQLPEEGLKFMVYLQKENIIDESGMPKERFSAEFPKEGPSILRIQQVVRGDSAAYFCASSPGRGYGYTFGSGTRLTVV.

Comments on this clone: Other DNA sequences in the same sample also yield this CDR3. J is TRBJ1-5 and V is TRBV15; D is unresolved. In germline, CDR1 is LNHNV, CDR2 YYDKDF (reference sequence). V gave up 0 bases and J gave up 4 bases, with 7 bases separating them. The CDR3 spans 14 residues. CDR3 nucleotide sequence: TGTGCCACCAGCAGAGACAGCGTAAATCAGCCCCAGCATTTT. Translated: CATSRDSVNQPQHF. The whole variable domain, remainder taken from reference TRBV15 and TRBJ1-5, is DAMVIQNPRYQVTQFGKPVTLSCSQTLNHNVMYWYQQKSSQAPKLLFHYYDKDFNNEADTPDNFQSRRPNTSFCFLDIRSPGLGDTAMYLCATSRDSVNQPQHFGDGTRLSIL.